This TCR beta chain originates from a study of blood T cell repertoires in COVID-19. Overall study context: In each case, the material was cDNA or gDNA derived from T cells, B-cell-depleted T cells, or PBMCs.

In the original analysis: Estimated nucleated cell counts came from reference gene primer amplification. The repertoire was sequenced with immunoSEQ multiplex PCR; TCRdb's copy has only in-frame clones and lacks some. V and J calls and clone size are copied from that table; D and trimming were computed from the DNA. The sample shows about 220,000 clones, about 80% of them seen only once. The CDR3 sequence is 14 residues long. Trimming shortened V by 6 bases and J by 11 bases, and 17 bases separated the two germline ends. CDR1 and CDR2 (germline): LNHDA, SQIVND (reference sequence). There are a few counts of this clone.

The specimen sequenced was PBMCs or T cells enriched from blood (not recorded which). This receptor was obtained from a woman in her thirties or forties with acute COVID-19. V usage is TRBV19 and J usage is TRBJ1-6; D possibly corresponds to TRBD1 (5 bases). CDR3 in amino acids: CASSQTGGGTPLHF. DNA of the CDR3: TGTGCCAGTAGCCAAACAGGCGGTGGGACACCCCTCCACTTT.